The rows below give T cell receptor beta chains drawn from one sample of a study of T cell responses to AZD1222 COVID-19 vaccine. Clones were sequenced by immunoSEQ multiplex PCR, and TCRdb holds only the in-frame ones, with some missing. Of about 77,000 clones in the sample, roughly 90% are singletons; the top ten hold around 4.5%. Sequencing was performed on peripheral blood, taken 28 days after the second AZD1222 dose. The source is an adult who received the AZD1222 COVID-19 vaccine. CDR3s include the opening cysteine and the closing phenylalanine or tryptophan. The D gene is left open where the match is weak. The size entry is marked missing in some rows and otherwise reads once, few, many or a size class.

d_gene: TRBD1
v_gene: TRBV3-1/TRBV3-2
abundance: once
j_gene: TRBJ1-1
CDR3nt: TGTGCCAGCACCCAGAGGGGGCGGGGCACTGAAGCTTTCTTT
CDR3aa: CASTQRGRGTEAFF

d_gene: -
v_gene: TRBV6-4
abundance: -
j_gene: TRBJ1-2
CDR3nt: TGTGCCAGCACTGGCCCCTCGGGAGGCTACACCTTC
CDR3aa: CASTGPSGGYTF

d_gene: -
v_gene: TRBV19
abundance: once
j_gene: TRBJ1-5
CDR3nt: TGTGCCAGTAGTGCCTCTTTGTGGAATCAGCCCCAGCATTTT
CDR3aa: CASSASLWNQPQHF

d_gene: -
v_gene: TRBV24-1
abundance: -
j_gene: TRBJ2-6
CDR3nt: TGTGCCACCAGTGACTACAGGTCTGGGGCCAACGTCCTGACTTTC
CDR3aa: CATSDYRSGANVLTF

d_gene: -
v_gene: TRBV5-1
abundance: once
j_gene: TRBJ2-3
CDR3nt: TGCTCCTGTGGGTCGACTAGCACAGATACGCAGTATTTT
CDR3aa: CSCGSTSTDTQYF

d_gene: -
v_gene: TRBV19
abundance: -
j_gene: TRBJ1-4
CDR3nt: TGTGCCAGTAGGACCGACGAGTTTTTT
CDR3aa: CASRTDEFF

d_gene: -
v_gene: TRBV6-5
abundance: -
j_gene: TRBJ1-5
CDR3nt: TGTGCCAGCAGGCGAGACAGGATAAATCAGCCCCAGCATTTT
CDR3aa: CASRRDRINQPQHF

d_gene: TRBD1
v_gene: TRBV11-3
abundance: -
j_gene: TRBJ2-3
CDR3nt: TGTGCCAGCAGCCTGAGGGGGCTTGTCACAGATACGCAGTATTTT
CDR3aa: CASSLRGLVTDTQYF

d_gene: TRBD2
v_gene: TRBV5-5
abundance: -
j_gene: TRBJ2-3
CDR3nt: TGTGCCAGCAGCCTCGGGACTAGCGGGGCCGGGGATACGCAGTATTTT
CDR3aa: CASSLGTSGAGDTQYF

d_gene: -
v_gene: TRBV30
abundance: once
j_gene: TRBJ1-2
CDR3nt: TGTGCCTGGGGAAGACACCAGCCTGGCTACACCTTC
CDR3aa: CAWGRHQPGYTF

d_gene: TRBD2
v_gene: TRBV4-2
abundance: -
j_gene: TRBJ2-1
CDR3nt: TGTGCCAGCAGCCGAACTGAGCGGGAGCATCACAATGAGCAGTTCTTC
CDR3aa: CASSRTEREHHNEQFF

d_gene: -
v_gene: TRBV3-1/TRBV3-2
abundance: -
j_gene: TRBJ1-2
CDR3nt: TGTGCCAGCAGCCGGGACGACAGGTGGTATGGCTACACCTTC
CDR3aa: CASSRDDRWYGYTF

d_gene: TRBD2
v_gene: TRBV19
abundance: -
j_gene: TRBJ2-1
CDR3nt: TGTGCCAGTTCCCGGACTAGCGGGAATATTATCAATGAGCAGTTCTTC
CDR3aa: CASSRTSGNIINEQFF

d_gene: -
v_gene: TRBV6-2/TRBV6-3
abundance: -
j_gene: TRBJ1-1
CDR3nt: TGTGCCAGCAGTTTTTTTGGGGCTGAAGCTTTCTTT
CDR3aa: CASSFFGAEAFF

d_gene: TRBD2
v_gene: TRBV27
abundance: -
j_gene: TRBJ2-1
CDR3nt: TGTGCCAGCAGTCTATCGGGACTAGCGGGAATCGATGAGCAGTTCTTC
CDR3aa: CASSLSGLAGIDEQFF

d_gene: -
v_gene: TRBV6-5
abundance: few
j_gene: TRBJ2-7
CDR3nt: TGTGCCAGCAGCCCGACAGGCTACGAGCAGTACTTC
CDR3aa: CASSPTGYEQYF

d_gene: TRBD1
v_gene: TRBV11-2
abundance: -
j_gene: TRBJ1-2
CDR3nt: TGTGCCAGCAGCTTATCCGGAACAGGGGACTATGGCTACACCTTC
CDR3aa: CASSLSGTGDYGYTF

d_gene: -
v_gene: TRBV5-1
abundance: -
j_gene: TRBJ2-1
CDR3nt: TGCGCCAGCAGCTCCCAACGGTTCCTTGGGGAGCAGTTCTTC
CDR3aa: CASSSQRFLGEQFF